The 27 T cell receptor beta chains listed next were all sequenced from one sample in a study of T cells in Graves' hyperthyroidism and ophthalmopathy. Amplification targeted TCR beta CDR3 regions from RNA transcripts. The TCR CDR3 was amplified in a first-round RT-PCR using the HTBI primer set. TCRdb reprocessed the multiplex PCR reads via MiXCR and lists one record per CDR3 protein. The table lists 360,000 or so distinct CDR3 sequences, over 15% of them singletons. Sequencing was done on a sample of blood. Receptor source: a woman in her thirties or forties with Graves' ophthalmopathy.

Ten or more counts support this clonotype. The rearrangement links TRBV27 to TRBJ1-2, with D perhaps TRBD1 (6 bases). CDR3 length: 15 residues. The germline V and J ends were trimmed by 2 bases and 1 base, with 11 bases remaining between them. Germline CDR1 MNHEY, CDR2 SMNVEV (reference sequence). CDR3 amino acids: CASSLDKGGNYGYTF. The CDR3 DNA sequence: TGTGCCAGCAGTTTAGATAAAGGGGGTAACTATGGCTACACCTTC.

This clonotype was counted many times. The chain uses TRBV5-1 and TRBJ2-7; 9 nucleotides agree with TRBD2. The CDR3 runs to 15 residues. V was clipped by 4 bases and J by 4 bases; unmatched bases: 9. In germline, CDR1 is SGHRS, CDR2 YFSETQ. The CDR3, as DNA: TGCGCCAGCAGCCCGGAGGGGCTAGCGGGATACGAGCAGTACTTC. Amino acids: CASSPEGLAGYEQYF.

This clonotype has at least ten counts. V is TRBV6-1 and J is TRBJ2-5; D remains unclear. There are 13 residues in the CDR3. Trimming removed 6 bases at V and 2 bases at J, with 10 bases between. Germline V gene data show CDR1 as MNHNS and CDR2 as SASEGT. The CDR3 sequence is CASRSALQETQYF. The CDR3, as DNA: TGTGCCAGCAGAAGCGCTTTGCAAGAGACCCAGTACTTC.

This clonotype was detected many times. This chain uses TRBV4-1 with TRBJ2-7; weak D call: TRBD2 (6 bases). Germline lookup yields CDR1 MGHRA and CDR2 YSYEKL. Trimming pared 5 bases from V and 7 bases from J, leaving 15 bases between. CDR3 length: 13 residues. The CDR3 bases are TGCGCCAGCAGCGGGACTTGGTTGGGGGAGCAGTACTTC. Encoded protein: CASSGTWLGEQYF.

Of note for this clonotype: The germline gene is not matched at one end of the junction; a read error may be the cause. The chain joins TRBV5-6 to TRBJ1-2, with no clear D. Looked up from germline, CDR1 is SGHDT and CDR2 is YYEEEE. This CDR3 contains 15 residues. CDR3 residues: CASSLGLVVDYGYIF. The CDR3 DNA follows: TGTGCCAGCAGCTTGGGGTTGGTGGTGGATTATGGCTACATCTTC.

The chain has TRBV7-2 and TRBJ2-7, with TRBD2 matching over 8 bases. This CDR3 is built from 13 residues. The V gene end was trimmed by 5 bases and the J gene end by 6 bases; junction bases not matched to a gene: 6. Germline-derived CDR1 and CDR2 are SGHTA and FQGNSA. In DNA form, the CDR3 reads TGTGCCAGCAGCACGGGAGGGGCGCCCGAGCAGTACTTC. Residues: CASSTGGAPEQYF.

The CDR3 sequence: CASSYSIVQETQYF. CDR3 DNA: TGTGCCAGCAGTTACTCGATCGTCCAAGAGACCCAGTACTTC. The chain is built from TRBV6-5 and TRBJ2-5, with unresolved D. This CDR3 is 14 amino acids long. V lost 0 bases and J 1 base, leaving 6 bases between the germline ends. From germline, CDR1 is MNHEY and CDR2 SVGAGI.

At least ten counts were recorded for this clonotype. The chain links TRBV12-3 or TRBV12-4 to TRBJ2-7, with 9 bases lining up with TRBD1. The J segment lost 3 bases and the V segment lost 6 bases, leaving 3 bases of the junction unmatched. The CDR3 consists of 13 residues. CDR3 residues: CASRRDRVYEQYF. The CDR3 coding sequence is TGTGCCAGCAGAAGGGACAGGGTCTACGAGCAGTACTTC.

This clonotype was found many times. The V call is TRBV27, the J call TRBJ2-2, with D hard to call. Trimming removed 10 bases from V and 6 bases from J, with 15 bases in between. Germline CDR1 reads MNHEY; CDR2 reads SMNVEV (reference sequence). This CDR3 spans 13 amino acids. The CDR3 DNA reads as TGTGCCACCTCCATATCGTTAGCCGGGGAGCTGTTTTTT. Its translation is CATSISLAGELFF.

This clonotype occurred once. This chain links TRBV6-5 with TRBJ1-5, with D perhaps TRBD1 (5 bases). The germline CDR1 and CDR2 sequences are MNHEY and SVGAGI. This CDR3 has 15 amino acids. V lost 7 bases and J lost 2, with 15 bases in between. Written as DNA, the CDR3 is TGTGCCAGCACTTCGGGGCAGGGTGGCAATCAGCCCCAGCATTTT. This translates into CASTSGQGGNQPQHF.

There are many counts of this clonotype. The rearrangement uses TRBV6-2 or TRBV6-3 and TRBJ2-3; D perhaps matches TRBD2 (6 bases). Germline V CDR1 and CDR2: MNHEY, SVGEGT. There are 14 residues in the CDR3. With 6 bases removed from V and 7 bases from J, the gap between germline ends came to 17 bases. CDR3 residues: CASSHEGTFNTQYF. The CDR3 nucleotides are TGTGCCAGCAGCCATGAAGGGACTTTCAATACGCAGTATTTT.

Only a few counts were recorded for this clonotype. The chain links TRBV30 to TRBJ2-5, with D perhaps TRBD1 or TRBD2 (5 bases each). Germline CDR1 and CDR2: GTSNPN and SVGIG (reference sequence). V dropped 0 bases and J dropped 4 bases, with 9 bases sitting between them. This CDR3 contains 13 residues. The CDR3 region is CAWSVIGAETQYF. In nucleotides, the CDR3 is TGTGCCTGGAGTGTAATCGGGGCAGAGACCCAGTACTTC.

V usage is TRBV5-1 and J usage is TRBJ2-5; D unresolved. Germline V gene sequence: CDR1 SGHRS, CDR2 YFSETQ. The V and J ends lost 2 bases and 2 bases respectively, with 22 bases between them. The CDR3 contains 18 residues. CDR3: CASSFTTPAELLQETQYF. CDR3 sequence (DNA): TGCGCCAGCAGCTTCACCACCCCGGCAGAACTACTTCAAGAGACCCAGTACTTC. Looking up the rest from reference TRBV5-1 and TRBJ2-5 gives the full variable domain: KAGVTQTPRYLIKTRGQQVTLSCSPISGHRSVSWYQQTPGQGLQFLFEYFSETQRNKGNFPGRFSGRQFSNSRSEMNVSTLELGDSALYLCASSFTTPAELLQETQYFGPGTRLLVL.

This clonotype was recorded many times. The chain is built from TRBV24-1 and TRBJ2-3; D ambiguous. The CDR3 sequence is 11 residues long. Trimming shortened V by 9 bases and J by 6 bases, and 9 bases separated the two germline ends. The germline V gene encodes CDR1 KGHDR and CDR2 SFDVKD. This CDR3 is CATSYLDTQYF. CDR3 bases: TGTGCCACCTCCTATTTGGATACGCAGTATTTT.

This clonotype was seen repeatedly, ten times or more. This rearrangement joins TRBV12-3 or TRBV12-4 to TRBJ2-1; 8 bases align to TRBD2. The junction had 9 bases not matched to a gene; V was cut back by 2 bases and J by 9 bases. CDR3 length: 15 amino acids. This CDR3 reads CASSLYGRAGVEQFF. The CDR3 DNA reads TGTGCCAGCAGTTTATACGGGAGGGCCGGGGTTGAGCAGTTCTTC.

This rearrangement joins TRBV6-1 to TRBJ2-2; D ambiguous. The CDR3 extends over 14 amino acids. V gave up 6 bases and J gave up 0 bases, with 8 bases separating them. Germline CDR1 and CDR2: MNHNS and SASEGT. Here the CDR3 reads CASRMAPNTGELFF. The CDR3 DNA reads TGTGCCAGCAGAATGGCGCCGAACACCGGGGAGCTGTTTTTT.

This clonotype occurred many times. The chain combines TRBV6-1 with TRBJ1-2; unclear D gene. Germline V gene sequence: CDR1 MNHNS, CDR2 SASEGT. V was cut by 5 bases and J by 8 bases, with 12 bases left in between. The CDR3 runs 12 residues. This CDR3 reads CASSPRGRGYTF. The CDR3 DNA reads TGTGCCAGCAGTCCACGGGGTCGGGGCTACACCTTC.

The chain couples TRBV7-3 to TRBJ1-1; no firm D call. This CDR3 contains 14 residues. The ends were cut back, 5 bases at V and 6 bases at J, with 16 bases in the middle. CDR1 is SGHTA, CDR2 FQGTGA, per germline. CDR3 residues: CASSLDRPGAEAFF. CDR3 DNA sequence: TGTGCCAGCAGCCTAGACCGACCTGGGGCTGAAGCTTTCTTT.

In its sample, this clonotype was seen many times. The rearrangement links TRBV29-1 to TRBJ2-5, with D hard to call. This CDR3 contains 13 residues. The V end lost 3 bases, the J end lost 5 bases, and 13 bases lay between the germline ends. Germline values: CDR1 SQVTM, CDR2 ANQGSEA. The CDR3 DNA reads TGCAGCGTTGAGACCGGCCCCGCGGAGACCCAGTACTTC. Translated, it gives CSVETGPAETQYF.

The chain combines TRBV12-3 or TRBV12-4 with TRBJ2-5, with 9 bases matching TRBD1. The CDR3 loop spans 14 amino acids. Trimming cost V 6 bases and J 5 bases; bases outside gene matches: 7. In nucleotides, the CDR3 is TGTGCCAGCAGGCCGGGACAGGGTGAGGAGACCCAGTACTTC. Translated, it gives CASRPGQGEETQYF.

This clonotype was recorded at least ten times. This chain joins TRBV7-2 and TRBJ2-2, with 7 bases that match TRBD2. Germline CDR1 and CDR2: SGHTA and FQGNSA. V lost 0 bases, J lost 5 bases, and 0 bases stayed unmatched. This CDR3 has 14 amino acids. CDR3 protein: CASSLALATGELFF. DNA for the CDR3: TGTGCCAGCAGCTTAGCACTAGCGACCGGGGAGCTGTTTTTT. The entire variable domain, with the rest obtained from reference TRBV7-2 and TRBJ2-2, is as follows: GAGVSQSPSNKVTEKGKDVELRCDPISGHTALYWYRQSLGQGLEFLIYFQGNSAPDKSGLPSDRFSAERTGGSVSTLTIQRTQQEDSAVYLCASSLALATGELFFGEGSRLTVL.

The sample holds a few counts of this clonotype. The chain uses TRBV4-1 and TRBJ2-7; 10 bases map to TRBD2. The CDR3 consists of 16 residues. The V gene's germline CDR1 is MGHRA and CDR2 YSYEKL. V trimming: 3 bases; J trimming: 0 bases; junction bases outside the gene matches: 5. The CDR3 is CASSHRTSGISYEQYF. CDR3 DNA: TGCGCCAGCAGCCACCGGACTAGCGGCATCTCCTACGAGCAGTACTTC.

This clonotype came up many times. The chain joins TRBV15 to TRBJ2-5; D is unclear. The CDR3 covers 14 residues. The V gene's germline CDR1 is LNHNV and CDR2 YYDKDF (reference sequence). V was trimmed by 1 base and J by 5 bases, leaving 11 bases between them. Here the CDR3 reads CATSRAGLEETQYF. Here the CDR3 DNA reads TGTGCCACCAGCAGAGCTGGGCTAGAGGAGACCCAGTACTTC.

This clonotype came up many times. This chain uses TRBV15 with TRBJ2-2; D is possibly TRBD2 (6 bases). Germline V gene sequence: CDR1 LNHNV, CDR2 YYDKDF (reference sequence). Trimming took off 5 bases at V and 7 bases at J, with 14 bases between the two ends. The CDR3 covers 14 residues. The DNA for the CDR3 is TGTGCCACCAGCCCCGGGACTCAGGGCGGGGAGCTGTTTTTT. This encodes CATSPGTQGGELFF. Using reference TRBV15 and TRBJ2-2 for the parts outside the CDR3, the full variable domain is DAMVIQNPRYQVTQFGKPVTLSCSQTLNHNVMYWYQQKSSQAPKLLFHYYDKDFNNEADTPDNFQSRRPNTSFCFLDIRSPGLGDTAMYLCATSPGTQGGELFFGEGSRLTVL.

The sample holds many counts of this clonotype. The chain joins TRBV19 to TRBJ1-5, with D unresolved. The CDR3 contains 15 residues. V lost 3 bases to trimming and J lost 0 bases, with 9 bases between them. Germline lookup yields CDR1 LNHDA and CDR2 SQIVND (reference sequence). CDR3 DNA: TGTGCCAGTAGTATCCGCCAGATTAGCAATCAGCCCCAGCATTTT. It encodes CASSIRQISNQPQHF.

The CDR3, as DNA: TGTGCTTGGGGACGGACTAGCGGGAGGGCCACGATAGATACGCAGTATTTT. Protein sequence: CAWGRTSGRATIDTQYF. This chain uses TRBV30 with TRBJ2-3, with 15 bases matching TRBD2. CDR3 size: 17 residues. CDR1 and CDR2 from the germline V gene are GTSNPN and SVGIG (reference sequence).

This clonotype was observed at least ten times. It may be a read error: a sequence one base away is much more abundant. The rearrangement joins TRBV6-2 or TRBV6-3 to TRBJ2-5; D not certain. Trimming stripped 0 bases from V and 5 bases from J, with 4 bases between. Germline CDR1 MNHEY, CDR2 SVGEGT. This CDR3 is built from 12 residues. Written as DNA, the CDR3 is TGTGCCAGCAGTTACTCGATGGAGACCCAGTACTTC. Translation gives CASSYSMETQYF.